This T cell receptor beta chain is from a study of CD8+ T cells in alopecia areata. Study at large: Each day, treated patients took oral tofacitinib twice, at 5 to 10 mg per dose. Findings and limits, study-wide: Scalp clonality dropped significantly under tofacitinib, as did expanded CD8+ top-100 clones.

It was cDNA, reverse transcribed from extracted RNA, that served as the sequencing template. Clones were read by immunoSEQ multiplex PCR, and TCRdb kept only the in-frame ones, dropping some. The sample shows roughly 190,000 clones, 64% of them seen only once. Treatment reported: oral pan-JAK inhibitor, 5-10 mg twice daily. This clone occurred a few times. The antigen remains unidentified. Germline V gene data show CDR1 as LGHNA and CDR2 as YSLEER. The CDR3 has 17 amino acids. V lost 1 base, J lost 5 bases, and 15 bases lay in between. Sequenced material: CD4+ T cells sorted from blood, taken between weeks 47 and 50, from a patient treated with tofacitinib. The J gene is TRBJ1-6, the V gene TRBV4-3; D is perhaps TRBD1 (5 bases). This TCR was sampled from a human donor with alopecia areata. The CDR3 reads CASSQGRRGNHNSPLHF. In DNA, the CDR3 is TGCGCCAGCAGCCAAGGGAGAAGGGGTAACCATAATTCACCCCTCCACTTT.